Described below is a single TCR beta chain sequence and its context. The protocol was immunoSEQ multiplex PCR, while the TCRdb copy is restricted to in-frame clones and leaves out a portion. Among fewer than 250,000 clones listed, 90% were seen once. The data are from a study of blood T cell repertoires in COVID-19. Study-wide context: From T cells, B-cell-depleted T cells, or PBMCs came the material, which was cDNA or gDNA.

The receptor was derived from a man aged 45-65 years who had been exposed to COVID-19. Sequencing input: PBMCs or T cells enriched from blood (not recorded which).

The CDR3 DNA is TGTGCCAGCAGCTTAGGAGGAGGGACAGGGGTTATTCTAGGCTACACCTTC. Its translation is CASSLGGGTGVILGYTF. This chain links TRBV11-2 with TRBJ1-2; the match to TRBD1 covers 10 bases. The CDR3 has 17 amino acids. Germline lookup yields CDR1 SGHAT and CDR2 FQNNGV. V shed 1 base, J shed 8 bases, and the junction held 13 bases outside the gene matches. Full variable domain (remainder filled in from reference TRBV11-2 and TRBJ1-2): EAGVAQSPRYKIIEKRQSVAFWCNPISGHATLYWYQQILGQGPKLLIQFQNNGVVDDSQLPKDRFSAERLKGVDSTLKIQPAKLEDSAVYLCASSLGGGTGVILGYTFGSGTRLTVV.